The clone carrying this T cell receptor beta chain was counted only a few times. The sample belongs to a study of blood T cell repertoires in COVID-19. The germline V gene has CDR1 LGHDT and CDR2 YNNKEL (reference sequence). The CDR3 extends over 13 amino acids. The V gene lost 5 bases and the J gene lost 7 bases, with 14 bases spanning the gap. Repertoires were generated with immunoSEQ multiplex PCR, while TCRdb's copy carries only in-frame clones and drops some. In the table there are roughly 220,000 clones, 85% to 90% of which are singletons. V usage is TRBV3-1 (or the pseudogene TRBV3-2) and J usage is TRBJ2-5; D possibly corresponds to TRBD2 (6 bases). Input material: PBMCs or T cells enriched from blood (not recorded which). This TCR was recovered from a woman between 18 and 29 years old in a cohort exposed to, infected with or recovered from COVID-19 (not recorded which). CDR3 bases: TGTGCCAGCAGCAGCGGGCCAAGGGGGACCCAGTACTTC. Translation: CASSSGPRGTQYF.